The 10 T cell receptor beta chains reported below all come from one sample, sequenced in a study of control samples from healthy donors and cancer patients. The data were produced by immunoSEQ multiplex PCR, yet TCRdb's version contains in-frame clones alone and is incomplete. The sample contains about 73,000 clones, approximately 94% of which appear only once. Sequencing was performed on blood. The source is a woman in her thirties or forties in good health.

The chain couples TRBV6-5 to TRBJ1-1, with TRBD1 matching 8 bases. This CDR3 spans 13 amino acids. The trim removed 6 bases at V and 10 bases at J, leaving 10 bases unmatched. CDR1 MNHEY and CDR2 SVGAGI come from the germline V gene. This CDR3 reads CASRVTGVGGAFF. The DNA for the CDR3 is TGTGCCAGCAGGGTGACAGGGGTAGGAGGAGCTTTCTTT.

The V and J genes are TRBV27 and TRBJ1-1, with a weak D call TRBD1 (5 bases). V lost 9 bases to trimming and J lost 0 bases, with 14 bases between them. The CDR3 is 14 residues long. The V gene's germline CDR1 is MNHEY and CDR2 SMNVEV (reference sequence). DNA for the CDR3: TGTGCCAGACTTTTCCAGGGAATGAACACTGAAGCTTTCTTT. It specifies CARLFQGMNTEAFF.

The chain links TRBV12-3 or TRBV12-4 to TRBJ1-1, with TRBD1 as a possible D gene (6 bases). Trimming took off 1 base at V and 3 bases at J, with 6 bases between the two ends. This CDR3 region has 13 residues. The CDR3 DNA follows: TGTGCCAGCAGTTTAGAGGGGGACACTGAAGCTTTCTTT. Encoded protein: CASSLEGDTEAFF.

The chain joins TRBV9 to TRBJ2-1; TRBD2 matches 7 bases. The CDR3 runs to 16 residues. After removal of 4 bases from V and 9 bases from J, the junction contained 16 bases not matched to a gene. Germline V gene data show CDR1 as SGDLS and CDR2 as YYNGEE. The CDR3 DNA follows: TGTGCCAGCAGCCTCCGGGCCGGGCGGGAGTCGGTTGAGCAGTTCTTC. Translated, it gives CASSLRAGRESVEQFF.

This clone was detected only once. This chain links TRBV18 with TRBJ2-7; 7 bases agree with TRBD1. The CDR3 length is 14 residues. With 4 bases clipped from V and 0 bases from J, the junction kept 3 bases outside the gene matches. Germline V lookup: CDR1 KGHSH, CDR2 LQKENI. Written as DNA, the CDR3 is TGTGCCAGCTCACTCCGGGACAGCTCCTACGAGCAGTACTTC. Amino acid sequence: CASSLRDSSYEQYF.

V gene TRBV27 combines with J gene TRBJ2-7; D uncertain. Trimming removed 9 bases from V and 7 bases from J, with 10 bases in between. CDR1 and CDR2 from the germline V gene are MNHEY and SMNVEV (reference sequence). The CDR3 totals 10 residues. The DNA of the CDR3 is TGTGCCAGGAAACCCCTAGAGCAGTACTTC. Amino acid sequence: CARKPLEQYF.

The chain uses TRBV6-4 and TRBJ1-5, with D hard to call. The CDR3 covers 18 residues. Germline CDR1 and CDR2: MRHNA and SNTAGT. V dropped 2 bases and J dropped 0 bases, with 17 bases sitting between them. CDR3 coding DNA: TGTGCCAGCAGTGACATTACTCCCTGGACCCATAGCAATCAGCCCCAGCATTTT. Protein product: CASSDITPWTHSNQPQHF.

The CDR3 protein is CASSYSEGQGYGYTF. In nucleotides, the CDR3 is TGTGCCAGCAGTTACTCGGAGGGACAAGGATATGGCTACACCTTC. The rearrangement joins TRBV6-5 to TRBJ1-2, with a weak D call TRBD1 (6 bases). This CDR3 is 15 amino acids long. The V end lost 0 bases, the J end lost 5 bases, and 13 bases lay between the germline ends. Germline V gives CDR1 MNHEY, CDR2 SVGAGI.

J is TRBJ2-3 and V is TRBV12-3 or TRBV12-4; 8 nucleotides line up with TRBD2. The CDR3 extends over 13 amino acids. V lost 3 bases to trimming and J lost 7 bases; unmatched junction nucleotides: 3. CDR3 sequence reads: CASSFLAGNTQYF. In DNA, the CDR3 is TGTGCCAGCAGTTTCTTAGCGGGGAATACGCAGTATTTT.

The chain couples TRBV15 to TRBJ1-2; D possibly corresponds to TRBD1 (5 bases). Germline values: CDR1 LNHNV, CDR2 YYDKDF (reference sequence). Between the trimmed V and J ends, which lost 0 bases and 4 bases, there was a span of 15 bases. This CDR3 has 16 amino acids. The CDR3, as DNA: TGTGCCACCAGCAGAGATGTGGAAGGGGTAGGCTATGGCTACACCTTC. Protein product: CATSRDVEGVGYGYTF.